The T cell receptor beta chain under discussion was sequenced for a study of blood T cells in healthy people across ages. Across the study: Through template switching, about one barcoded beta molecule was captured per two T cells, as measured in model experiments. Broader study findings: With age, beta diversity per million T cells declined roughly linearly, significantly by 40.

The extraction recovered at least 6 micrograms of total RNA per sample. A second PCR of 7 to 11 cycles used a sample-barcoded 5' primer and a J-beta primer mix. TCRdb recomputed calls from the 5' RACE reads with MiXCR, one row per CDR3 protein. This table holds 1.5 million to 2 million distinct CDR3 sequences, around 42% found once. As concerns this clonotype: Its antigen is undetermined.

The CDR3 consists of 13 residues. V was trimmed by 4 bases and J by 8 bases, leaving 15 bases between them. CDR1 SGHRS and CDR2 YFSETQ come from the germline V gene. The sequence was collected from a human donor in good health. What was sequenced was blood. The chain uses TRBV5-1 and TRBJ1-1, with a weak D call TRBD1 (6 bases). This CDR3 is CASSPLRGAEAFF. In DNA, the CDR3 is TGCGCCAGCAGCCCGCTCCGGGGGGCAGAAGCTTTCTTT.